Following are 5 T cell receptor beta chains from one sample sequenced in a study of shared clonotypes between healthy human individuals (dated by TCRdb to the early 2020s). Libraries were constructed by the immunoSEQ multiplex PCR assay. Drawn from immuneACCESS, this table holds only the in-frame rearrangements with V and J called that TCRdb kept. Clones are partly lost; checked studies trace under half to an unresolved V gene and leave the rest unexplained. This sample comprises approximately 1.4 million clones, nearly 99% of them detected only once. Approximately 0.44% of the sample belongs to the ten largest clones. Sequencing used naive CD4+ T cells sorted from blood. The cell subset or site label on this specimen signifies: CD45RA+ positively selected. These receptor sequences come from a man aged 25 to 40 in good health.

The chain recombines TRBV6-1 with TRBJ1-5; no clear D. In germline, CDR1 is MNHNS, CDR2 SASEGT. The V and J ends lost 1 base and 6 bases respectively, with 16 bases between them. The CDR3 has 16 amino acids. The CDR3 DNA is TGTGCCAGCAGTGAAGTCGGACCGCGGGCCCGTCAGCCCCAGCATTTT. Amino acids: CASSEVGPRARQPQHF.

The rearrangement joins TRBV6-1 to TRBJ1-2, with D hard to call. The germline V gene has CDR1 MNHNS and CDR2 SASEGT. The CDR3 contains 12 residues. V was trimmed by 5 bases and J by 2 bases, leaving 6 bases between them. CDR3 sequence reads: CASSSGNYGYTF. DNA of the CDR3: TGTGCCAGCAGTAGTGGAAACTATGGCTACACCTTC.

The V call is TRBV5-6, the J call TRBJ2-7; no definite D call. Germline assignment: CDR1 SGHDT and CDR2 YYEEEE. Trimming shortened V by 4 bases and J by 7 bases, and 15 bases separated the two germline ends. The CDR3 totals 13 residues. The CDR3 is CASSHGRAEEQYF. DNA of the CDR3: TGTGCCAGCAGCCACGGAAGGGCCGAAGAGCAGTACTTC.

The CDR3 nucleotides read TGTGCCAGCAGCTTAGCGCTACGCGCCTCTGGAAACACCATATATTTT. Protein sequence: CASSLALRASGNTIYF. This rearrangement joins TRBV7-9 to TRBJ1-3; D unresolved. V was cut by 0 bases and J by 0 bases, with 9 bases left in between. Germline CDR1 SEHNR, CDR2 FQNEAQ (reference sequence). The CDR3 spans 16 residues.

The chain employs TRBV18 and TRBJ2-5; D is unresolved. CDR3 length: 17 amino acids. CDR1 is KGHSH, CDR2 LQKENI, per germline. V gave up 6 bases and J gave up 4 bases, with 24 bases separating them. The CDR3 here is CASSLLVQRITGETQYF. Written as DNA, the CDR3 is TGTGCCAGCTCCCTCCTTGTCCAACGAATAACGGGAGAGACCCAGTACTTC. Using reference TRBV18 and TRBJ2-5 for the parts outside the CDR3, the full variable domain is NAGVMQNPRHLVRRRGQEARLRCSPMKGHSHVYWYRQLPEEGLKFMVYLQKENIIDESGMPKERFSAEFPKEGPSILRIQQVVRGDSAAYFCASSLLVQRITGETQYFGPGTRLLVL.